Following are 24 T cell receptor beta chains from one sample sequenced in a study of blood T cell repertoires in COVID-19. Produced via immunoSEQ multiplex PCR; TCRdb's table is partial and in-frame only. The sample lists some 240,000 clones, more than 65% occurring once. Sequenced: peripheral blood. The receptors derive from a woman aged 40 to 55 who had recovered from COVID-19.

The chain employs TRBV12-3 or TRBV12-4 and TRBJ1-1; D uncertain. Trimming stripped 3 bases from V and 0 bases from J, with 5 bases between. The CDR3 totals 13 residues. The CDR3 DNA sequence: TGTGCCAGCAGTTTTTATGTGAACACTGAAGCTTTCTTT. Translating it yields CASSFYVNTEAFF.

The CDR3 sequence: CASKRGATGEQYF. The CDR3 DNA is TGTGCCAGCAAAAGGGGGGCGACAGGGGAGCAGTACTTC. This chain joins TRBV6-5 and TRBJ2-7; tentative D call: TRBD1 (7 bases). V shed 7 bases and J shed 7 bases, with 17 bases lying between them. CDR1 is MNHEY and CDR2 is SVGAGI in the germline V gene. The CDR3 loop spans 13 amino acids.

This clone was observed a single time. CDR3 DNA sequence: TGTGCCAGCAGTCCACGGGGACTAGCGGGGGACCCCGGGGAGCTGTTTTTT. Its protein is CASSPRGLAGDPGELFF. The chain is built from TRBV6-2 or TRBV6-3 and TRBJ2-2; 14 bases agree with TRBD2. The junction had 8 bases not matched to a gene; V was cut back by 5 bases and J by 6 bases. Germline V CDR1 and CDR2: MNHEY, SVGEGT. The CDR3 totals 17 residues.

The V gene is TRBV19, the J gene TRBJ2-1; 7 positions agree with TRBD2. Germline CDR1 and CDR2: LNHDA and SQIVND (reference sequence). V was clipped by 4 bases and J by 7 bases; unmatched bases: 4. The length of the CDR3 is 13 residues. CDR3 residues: CASSTMGGNEQFF. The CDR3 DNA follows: TGTGCCAGTAGTACCATGGGGGGGAATGAGCAGTTCTTC.

In nucleotides, the CDR3 is TGTGCCAGCAGCGTAGTTGGGGGGAACACAGATACGCAGTATTTT. As protein: CASSVVGGNTDTQYF. This rearrangement joins TRBV9 to TRBJ2-3, with a possible D match to TRBD2 (6 bases). The CDR3 is 15 residues long. V dropped 0 bases and J dropped 2 bases, with 10 bases sitting between them. Germline V CDR1 and CDR2: SGDLS, YYNGEE.

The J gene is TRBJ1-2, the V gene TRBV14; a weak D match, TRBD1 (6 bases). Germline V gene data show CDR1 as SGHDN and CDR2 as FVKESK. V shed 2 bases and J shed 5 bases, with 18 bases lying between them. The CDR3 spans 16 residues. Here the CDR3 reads CASSQIMKDSTYGYTF. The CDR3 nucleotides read TGTGCCAGCAGCCAAATAATGAAGGACAGTACTTATGGCTACACCTTC.

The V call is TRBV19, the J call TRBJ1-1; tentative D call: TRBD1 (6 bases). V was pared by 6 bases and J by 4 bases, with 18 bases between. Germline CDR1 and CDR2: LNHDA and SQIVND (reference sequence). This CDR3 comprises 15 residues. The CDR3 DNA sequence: TGTGCCAGTAGCACAATCCAGGGGAAGGTCACTGAAGCTTTCTTT. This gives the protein CASSTIQGKVTEAFF.

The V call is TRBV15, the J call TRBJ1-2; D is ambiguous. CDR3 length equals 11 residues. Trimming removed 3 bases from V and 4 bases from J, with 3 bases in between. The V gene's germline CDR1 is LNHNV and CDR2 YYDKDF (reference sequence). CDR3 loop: CATSSGYGYTF. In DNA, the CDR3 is TGTGCCACCAGCAGCGGCTATGGCTACACCTTC.

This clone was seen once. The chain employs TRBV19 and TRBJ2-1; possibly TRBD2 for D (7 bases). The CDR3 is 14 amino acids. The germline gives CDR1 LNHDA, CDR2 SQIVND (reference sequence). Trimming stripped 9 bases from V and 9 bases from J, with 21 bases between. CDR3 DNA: TGTGCCAGCAGAACGGCGGGGGCCGGCACTGAGCAGTTCTTC. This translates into CASRTAGAGTEQFF.

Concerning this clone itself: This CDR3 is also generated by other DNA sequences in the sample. CDR3 sequence reads: CASSAGQGGQPQHF. Here the CDR3 DNA reads TGTGCCAGCAGCGCGGGACAGGGGGGACAGCCCCAGCATTTT. The rearrangement links TRBV9 to TRBJ1-5, with TRBD1 identical over 11 bases. V lost 3 bases to trimming and J lost 7 bases; unmatched junction nucleotides: 3. The CDR3 is made up of 14 amino acids. The germline V gene encodes CDR1 SGDLS and CDR2 YYNGEE.

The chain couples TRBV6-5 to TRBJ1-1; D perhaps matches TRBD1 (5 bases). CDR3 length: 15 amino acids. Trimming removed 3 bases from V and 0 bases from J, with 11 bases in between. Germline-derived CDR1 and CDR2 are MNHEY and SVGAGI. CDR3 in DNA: TGTGCCAGCAGTTATGGGGGGATTATGAACACTGAAGCTTTCTTT. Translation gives CASSYGGIMNTEAFF.

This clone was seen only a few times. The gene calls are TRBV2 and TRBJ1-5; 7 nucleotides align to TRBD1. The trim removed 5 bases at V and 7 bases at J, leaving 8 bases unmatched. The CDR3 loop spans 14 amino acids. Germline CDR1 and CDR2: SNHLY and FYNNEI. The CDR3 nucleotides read TGTGCCAGCAGTACTGACAGGGTGTGGCAGCCCCAGCATTTT. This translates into CASSTDRVWQPQHF.

CDR3: CAISEALNYGYTF. DNA for the CDR3: TGTGCCATCAGTGAGGCGTTGAACTATGGCTACACCTTC. This chain connects TRBV10-3 to TRBJ1-2; D is unclear. CDR1 ENHRY and CDR2 SYGVKD come from the germline V gene. The CDR3 spans 13 residues. V lost 2 bases to trimming and J lost 2 bases, with 6 bases between them.

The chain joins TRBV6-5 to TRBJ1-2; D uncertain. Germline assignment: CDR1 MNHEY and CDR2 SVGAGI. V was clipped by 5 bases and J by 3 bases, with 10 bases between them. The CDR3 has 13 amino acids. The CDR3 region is CASSPSNYYGYTF. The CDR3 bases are TGTGCCAGCAGTCCCAGTAATTACTATGGCTACACCTTC.

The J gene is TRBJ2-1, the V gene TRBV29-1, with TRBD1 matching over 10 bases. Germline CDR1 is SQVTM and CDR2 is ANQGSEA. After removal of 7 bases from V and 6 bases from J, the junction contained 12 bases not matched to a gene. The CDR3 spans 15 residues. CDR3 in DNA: TGCAGCGCCCGAACCGGGACAGGGGTGGTCAATGAGCAGTTCTTC. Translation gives CSARTGTGVVNEQFF.

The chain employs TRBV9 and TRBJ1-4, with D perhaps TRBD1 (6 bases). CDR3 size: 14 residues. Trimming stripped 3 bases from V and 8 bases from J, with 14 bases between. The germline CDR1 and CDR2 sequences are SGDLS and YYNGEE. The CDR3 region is CASSADTGNEKLFF. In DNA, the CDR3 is TGTGCCAGCAGCGCAGATACAGGGAACGAAAAACTGTTTTTT.

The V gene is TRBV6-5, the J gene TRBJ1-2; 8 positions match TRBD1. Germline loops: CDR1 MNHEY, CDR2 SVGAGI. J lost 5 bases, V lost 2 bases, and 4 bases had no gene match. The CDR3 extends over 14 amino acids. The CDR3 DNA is TGTGCCAGCAGTTACGCAGGGGGCGGGTATGGCTACACCTTC. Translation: CASSYAGGGYGYTF.

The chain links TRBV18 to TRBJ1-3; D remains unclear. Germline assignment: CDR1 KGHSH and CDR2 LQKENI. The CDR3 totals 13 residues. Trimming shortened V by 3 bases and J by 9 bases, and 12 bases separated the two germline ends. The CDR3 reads CASSPAEAGTIYF. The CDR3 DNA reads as TGTGCCAGCTCACCGGCGGAAGCGGGCACCATATATTTT.

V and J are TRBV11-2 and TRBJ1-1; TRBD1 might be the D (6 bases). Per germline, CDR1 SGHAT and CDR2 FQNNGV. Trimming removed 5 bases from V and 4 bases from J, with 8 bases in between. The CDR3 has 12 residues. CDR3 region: CASSGQTTEAFF. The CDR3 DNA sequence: TGTGCCAGCAGCGGACAGACCACTGAAGCTTTCTTT.

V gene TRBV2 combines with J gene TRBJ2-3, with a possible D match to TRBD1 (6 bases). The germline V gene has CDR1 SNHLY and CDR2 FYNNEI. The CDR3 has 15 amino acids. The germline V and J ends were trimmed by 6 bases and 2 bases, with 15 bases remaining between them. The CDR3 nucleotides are TGTGCCAGCAGGCGAACAGGGACCCACACAGATACGCAGTATTTT. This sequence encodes CASRRTGTHTDTQYF.

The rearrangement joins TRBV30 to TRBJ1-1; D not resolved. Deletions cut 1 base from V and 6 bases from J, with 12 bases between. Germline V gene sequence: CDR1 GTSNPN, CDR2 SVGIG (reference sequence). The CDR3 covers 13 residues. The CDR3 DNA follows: TGTGCCTGGAGTGGATTCCGGTCCGCTGAAGCTTTCTTT. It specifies CAWSGFRSAEAFF.

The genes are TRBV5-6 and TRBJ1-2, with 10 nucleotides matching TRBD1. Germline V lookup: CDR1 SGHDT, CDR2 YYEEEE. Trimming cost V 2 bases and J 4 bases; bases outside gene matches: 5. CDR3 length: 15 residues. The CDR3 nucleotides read TGTGCCAGCAGCTTACGACAGGGGGCGGGCTATGGCTACACCTTC. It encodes CASSLRQGAGYGYTF.

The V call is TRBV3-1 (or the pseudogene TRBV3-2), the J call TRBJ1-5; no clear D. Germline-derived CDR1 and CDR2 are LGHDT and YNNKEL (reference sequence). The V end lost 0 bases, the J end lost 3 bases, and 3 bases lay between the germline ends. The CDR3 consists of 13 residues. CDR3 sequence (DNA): TGTGCCAGCAGCCAAGACTTCAATCAGCCCCAGCATTTT. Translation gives CASSQDFNQPQHF.

The CDR3 coding sequence is TGTGCCAGCAGCCTAGGGACTGGCACTAATGAAAAACTGTTTTTT. Its translation is CASSLGTGTNEKLFF. V is TRBV6-1 and J is TRBJ1-4, with a tentative D call TRBD1 (5 bases). Between the trimmed V and J ends, which lost 6 bases and 2 bases, there was a span of 13 bases. In germline, CDR1 is MNHNS, CDR2 SASEGT. The CDR3 spans 15 residues.